These 10 T cell receptor beta chains originate from one sample sequenced in a study of blood T cell repertoires in COVID-19. This table comes from immunoSEQ multiplex PCR, and its TCRdb copy is limited to in-frame clones, with some not included. The table shows around 260,000 clones, with around 90% occurring only once. The sequencing input was peripheral blood. Receptor source: a man aged 55 to 69 who had recovered from COVID-19.

The chain employs TRBV12-5 and TRBJ2-1, with 10 bases aligning to TRBD1. The CDR3 spans 18 residues. V dropped 7 bases and J dropped 6; count of bases not matched to a gene: 18. Germline values: CDR1 LGHNT, CDR2 FRNRAP. CDR3 in amino acids: CASARLVLPGTGVNEQFF. CDR3 nucleotide sequence: TGTGCTAGTGCCCGATTGGTCCTCCCTGGGACAGGGGTCAATGAGCAGTTCTTC. Full variable domain (outside the CDR3, taken from reference TRBV12-5 and TRBJ2-1): DARVTQTPRHKVTEMGQEVTMRCQPILGHNTVFWYRQTMMQGLELLAYFRNRAPLDDSGMPKDRFSAEMPDATLATLKIQPSEPRDSAVYFCASARLVLPGTGVNEQFFGPGTRLTVL.

The J gene is TRBJ1-1, the V gene TRBV19; 8 bases align to TRBD1. With 5 bases clipped from V and 6 bases from J, the junction kept 11 bases outside the gene matches. Germline V CDR1 and CDR2: LNHDA, SQIVND (reference sequence). CDR3 length equals 15 residues. CDR3 region: CASSSTGVGFSEAFF. The CDR3 DNA reads as TGTGCCAGTAGTTCGACAGGGGTGGGATTCTCTGAAGCTTTCTTT.

This clone came up a few times. The rearrangement links TRBV9 to TRBJ2-3; unclear D gene. V was trimmed by 3 bases and J by 1 base, leaving 9 bases between them. The CDR3 runs to 14 residues. CDR1 and CDR2 (germline): SGDLS, YYNGEE. The CDR3, as DNA: TGTGCCAGCAGCGACGGAGCACGCACAGATACGCAGTATTTT. Translating gives CASSDGARTDTQYF.

The V and J genes are TRBV5-1 and TRBJ2-7; 7 bases agree with TRBD2. V lost 2 bases, J lost 2 bases, and 7 bases stayed unmatched. The CDR3 totals 15 residues. Germline V gene lookup returns CDR1 SGHRS and CDR2 YFSETQ. CDR3 amino acids: CASSLTSGVTYEQYF. CDR3 in DNA: TGCGCCAGCAGCTTAACGAGCGGGGTTACCTACGAGCAGTACTTC.

V usage is TRBV6-5 and J usage is TRBJ1-3; 7 bases match TRBD1. The V segment lost 5 bases and the J segment 3 bases; nucleotides outside the gene matches: 7. This CDR3 region has 15 residues. Germline V gives CDR1 MNHEY, CDR2 SVGAGI. CDR3 residues: CASSTRTGVGNTIYF. Here the CDR3 DNA reads TGTGCCAGCAGTACCCGAACAGGGGTTGGAAACACCATATATTTT.

The J gene is TRBJ2-2, the V gene TRBV30, with 8 bases that match TRBD1. The germline V gene encodes CDR1 GTSNPN and CDR2 SVGIG (reference sequence). This CDR3 contains 17 residues. Unmatched junction bases numbered 13, after V lost 4 bases and J lost 3 bases. The CDR3 here is CAWTKWTGNGDTGELFF. DNA of the CDR3: TGTGCCTGGACCAAATGGACAGGGAATGGGGACACCGGGGAGCTGTTTTTT.

The chain has TRBV5-1 and TRBJ2-2; maybe TRBD1 (6 bases). Trimming removed 2 bases from V and 1 base from J, with 12 bases in between. Germline values: CDR1 SGHRS, CDR2 YFSETQ. The CDR3 has 16 amino acids. CDR3 region: CASSFFPDRNTGELFF. In DNA, the CDR3 is TGCGCCAGCAGCTTTTTTCCGGACAGGAACACCGGGGAGCTGTTTTTT.

The rearrangement uses TRBV5-1 and TRBJ2-2; 10 nucleotides agree with TRBD2. The CDR3 contains 16 residues. Germline trimming cut 5 bases from V and 2 bases from J; bases unmatched to any gene: 6. Germline V gene data show CDR1 as SGHRS and CDR2 as YFSETQ. CDR3 in amino acids: CASSLQRGGNTGELFF. The CDR3 bases are TGCGCCAGCAGTTTACAGCGGGGGGGAAACACCGGGGAGCTGTTTTTT.

The chain uses TRBV7-3 and TRBJ2-1; 7 positions agree with TRBD2. V lost 0 bases to trimming and J lost 4 bases; unmatched junction nucleotides: 3. The CDR3 consists of 15 residues. CDR1 SGHTA and CDR2 FQGTGA come from the germline V gene. DNA of the CDR3: TGTGCCAGCAGCTTAACCAGCGGGGTGTACAATGAGCAGTTCTTC. Translating it yields CASSLTSGVYNEQFF.

V is TRBV19 and J is TRBJ1-2; D not resolved. Trimming took 6 bases from V and 6 from J, leaving 14 bases between them. The germline gives CDR1 LNHDA, CDR2 SQIVND (reference sequence). The CDR3 is made up of 13 amino acids. This CDR3 reads CASRTDLWHGYTF. CDR3 nucleotides: TGTGCCAGTAGGACTGACTTATGGCATGGCTACACCTTC.